These 23 T cell receptor beta chains originate from one sample sequenced in a study of T cells expressing NK-cell markers. TCRdb re-called the 5' RACE reads and gives one entry per CDR3 protein, without DNA. This specimen shows about 450,000 distinct CDR3 sequences; the ten leading clones hold 7.3%. Sequencing used blood T cells: a sorted CD56 or NKG2C T cell subset, CD4+ or CD8+ T cells, or bulk PBMC T cells (not recorded which). All receptors derive from a woman between 18 and 75 years old in good health.

The rearrangement uses TRBV7-3 and TRBJ1-2; with no DNA, the TCRdb D assignment of TRBD1 cannot be verified. The CDR3 loop spans 16 amino acids. Germline CDR1 reads SGHTA; CDR2 reads FQGTGA. CDR3 sequence: CASSPTGEQGADGYTF.

The chain carries TRBV6-2 or TRBV6-3 and TRBJ2-3; without DNA, the TCRdb call of TRBD2 cannot be checked. CDR1 and CDR2 from the germline V gene are MNHEY and SVGEGT. The CDR3 totals 17 residues. The CDR3 loop is CASSTYWGRRDADTQYF.

The chain joins TRBV27 to TRBJ1-5; absent DNA, TCRdb's TRBD1 call cannot be checked. CDR3 length: 13 amino acids. Germline V lookup: CDR1 MNHEY, CDR2 SMNVEV (reference sequence). This CDR3 reads CASSPVQNQPQHF.

The chain employs TRBV19 and TRBJ2-7; as DNA is missing, the TRBD1 call by TCRdb cannot be tested. CDR3 length: 14 residues. From germline, CDR1 is LNHDA and CDR2 SQIVND (reference sequence). The CDR3: CASTLSGGGYEQYF.

J is TRBJ2-4 and V is TRBV5-4; checking the TCRdb D call of TRBD2 is not possible without DNA. CDR1 is SGHNT and CDR2 is YYREEE in the germline V gene (reference sequence). The CDR3 runs 19 residues. The CDR3 is CASSYFSGEKELAKNIQYF.

V and J are TRBV20-1 and TRBJ1-4. Per the germline V gene, CDR1 is DFQATT and CDR2 is SNEGSKA (reference sequence). CDR3 size: 14 residues. The CDR3 sequence is CSASFLNLREKLFF.

The chain has TRBV28 and TRBJ2-7; TCRdb picks TRBD1, but there is no DNA to check that call. The CDR3 runs to 14 residues. The V gene's germline CDR1 is MDHEN and CDR2 SYDVKM. This chain's CDR3 is CASSSPNDRYEQYF.

The chain uses TRBV12-3 or TRBV12-4 and TRBJ2-7. CDR3 size: 13 residues. The CDR3 loop reads CASNFLTEDEQYF.

The V call is TRBV6-2 or TRBV6-3, the J call TRBJ2-1; TCRdb names TRBD2, which stays unverified in the absence of DNA. CDR1 and CDR2 from the germline V gene are MNHEY and SVGEGT. The CDR3 contains 16 residues. CDR3 in amino acids: CASTRLGTSGNNEQFF.

The chain uses TRBV7-8 and TRBJ2-1. Germline V gene sequence: CDR1 SGHVS, CDR2 FQNEAQ. This CDR3 contains 14 residues. CDR3 in amino acids: CASSPQRPENEQFF.

The genes are TRBV6-1 and TRBJ1-2. Germline lookup yields CDR1 MNHNS and CDR2 SASEGT. The CDR3 covers 14 residues. The CDR3: CATRRGTFNYGYTF.

V and J are TRBV20-1 and TRBJ2-3; TCRdb's D call, TRBD2, is unchecked because there is no DNA. Germline V CDR1 and CDR2: DFQATT, SNEGSKA (reference sequence). The CDR3 has 16 amino acids. This chain's CDR3 is CSFWATGTSSADTQYF.

The chain employs TRBV20-1 and TRBJ2-1; TCRdb's assignment of TRBD1 cannot be checked, as there is no DNA. Germline V gene lookup returns CDR1 DFQATT and CDR2 SNEGSKA (reference sequence). This CDR3 contains 16 residues. The chain's CDR3 is CSARLAVGGSYNEQFF.

V usage is TRBV7-3 and J usage is TRBJ2-1. CDR1 and CDR2 (germline): SGHTA, FQGTGA. This CDR3 has 13 amino acids. CDR3 in amino acids: CASSLGRQNEQFF.

The V call is TRBV5-5, the J call TRBJ2-3; there is no DNA to check the TCRdb D call of TRBD1. Germline values: CDR1 SGHKS, CDR2 YYEKEE (reference sequence). The CDR3 covers 15 residues. CDR3: CASSPGQSRTDTQYF.

The chain has TRBV20-1 and TRBJ2-3; lacking DNA, the TRBD2 call made by TCRdb goes unchecked. This CDR3 contains 17 residues. Germline V gene data show CDR1 as DFQATT and CDR2 as SNEGSKA (reference sequence). CDR3 sequence reads: CSARPWERETRGDTQYF.

The chain uses TRBV6-6 and TRBJ2-3. Germline V gives CDR1 MNHNY, CDR2 SVGAGI (reference sequence). The CDR3 loop spans 13 amino acids. This CDR3 is CASSYLRADTQYF.

V gene TRBV4-3 combines with J gene TRBJ2-4; TCRdb gives TRBD2 as the D gene, but with no DNA this cannot be confirmed. From germline, CDR1 is LGHNA and CDR2 YSLEER. There are 15 residues in the CDR3. CDR3 protein: CASSRGLIDGNIQYF.

The chain couples TRBV2 to TRBJ1-6; TCRdb's D call of TRBD1 is untestable without DNA. The CDR3 spans 16 residues. Germline values: CDR1 SNHLY, CDR2 FYNNEI. The CDR3 loop reads CAIIYRDRDYNSPLHF. Combining the CDR3 with reference TRBV2 and TRBJ1-6 gives the whole variable domain EPEVTQTPSHQVTQMGQEVILRCVPISNHLYFYWYRQILGQKVEFLVSFYNNEISEKSEIFDDQFSVERPDGSNFTLKIRSTKLEDSAMYFCAIIYRDRDYNSPLHFGNGTRLTVT.

This sequence joins TRBV2 and TRBJ1-2; TCRdb's D call of TRBD1 is untestable without DNA. Per the germline V gene, CDR1 is SNHLY and CDR2 is FYNNEI. This CDR3 comprises 11 residues. Here the CDR3 reads CARRGAHYYTF.

The chain combines TRBV27 with TRBJ2-7. This CDR3 comprises 15 residues. From germline, CDR1 is MNHEY and CDR2 SMNVEV (reference sequence). This CDR3 is CASSLSMAATYEQYF.

The V gene is TRBV18, the J gene TRBJ1-6. CDR3 length: 18 residues. Germline loops: CDR1 KGHSH, CDR2 LQKENI. The CDR3 spells CASSPRGSIAGIVSPLHF.

The genes are TRBV7-2 and TRBJ2-2; as DNA is missing, the TRBD1 call by TCRdb cannot be tested. This CDR3 comprises 16 residues. From germline, CDR1 is SGHTA and CDR2 FQGNSA. This CDR3 reads CASSPHSGGNTGELFF.